The next 7 T cell receptor beta chains were all read from a single sample in a study of blood T cells in healthy people across ages. A second 7 to 11 cycle PCR used barcoded and J-beta primers. Via MiXCR, TCRdb re-called the 5' RACE reads, giving one row per CDR3 protein. Among hundreds of thousands of distinct CDR3 sequences listed, roughly 30% were seen once. The specimen sequenced was blood. The receptor set was obtained from an elderly woman in good health.

J is TRBJ1-3 and V is TRBV5-1; D is uncertain. From germline, CDR1 is SGHRS and CDR2 YFSETQ. The V and J ends lost 0 bases and 2 bases respectively, with 12 bases between them. The CDR3 covers 16 residues. The CDR3 nucleotides are TGCGCCAGCAGCTTGGTGGGCCCAACCGCTGGAAACACCATATATTTT. Translating gives CASSLVGPTAGNTIYF.

This clonotype was found many times. The V call is TRBV20-1, the J call TRBJ2-3, with TRBD2 identical over 8 bases. The V segment lost 2 bases and the J segment 1 base; nucleotides outside the gene matches: 5. The CDR3 is made up of 15 amino acids. CDR1 and CDR2 from the germline V gene are DFQATT and SNEGSKA (reference sequence). The CDR3: CSARRTAGGTDTQYF. In nucleotides, the CDR3 is TGCAGTGCTAGAAGGACAGCGGGGGGCACAGATACGCAGTATTTT.

Remarks on this clonotype: This may arise from a read error, as a much more abundant clone is one base away. The J gene is TRBJ2-1, the V gene TRBV9, with 8 bases fitting TRBD2. The J call is uncertain, as TRBJ2-7 better fits the DNA end. Per germline, CDR1 SGDLS and CDR2 YYNGEE. The CDR3 covers 14 residues. CDR3: CASSPGGAVNEQYF. The CDR3 DNA sequence: TGTGCCAGCAGCCCCGGGGGGGCGGTCAATGAGCAGTACTTC.

This clonotype was seen a handful of times. The chain recombines TRBV7-2 with TRBJ1-5, with D perhaps matching TRBD1 (6 bases). Trimming stripped 5 bases from V and 1 base from J, with 24 bases between. Germline V gives CDR1 SGHTA, CDR2 FQGNSA. This CDR3 region has 19 residues. This CDR3 reads CASSRPEGGGKWSNQPQHF. As DNA, the CDR3 is TGTGCCAGCAGCCGCCCAGAGGGGGGAGGAAAGTGGAGCAATCAGCCCCAGCATTTT.

A note on this clonotype: Germline is not matched at one junction end, which may reflect a read error. DNA for the CDR3: TGTGCCGGCAGTTACTCTGGACAGGGGACCCACAATGAGCAGTTCTTC. Its protein is CAGSYSGQGTHNEQFF. The V and J genes are TRBV6-6 and TRBJ2-1; 9 bases line up with TRBD1. Germline V CDR1 and CDR2: MNHNY, SVGAGI (reference sequence). The CDR3 covers 16 residues.

A note on this clonotype: A much larger clonotype is one base distant, so this may be a read error. The chain recombines TRBV7-9 with TRBJ2-1, with 11 bases aligning to TRBD2. Germline V gives CDR1 SEHNR, CDR2 FQNEAQ (reference sequence). The CDR3 length is 15 residues. CDR3: CASRDLAGGYNGQFF. CDR3 sequence (DNA): TGTGCCAGCAGGGACCTAGCGGGGGGCTACAATGGGCAGTTCTTC.

In this sample, this clonotype turned up many times. The rearrangement joins TRBV6-5 to TRBJ2-1, with 10 bases matching TRBD2. The V gene's germline CDR1 is MNHEY and CDR2 SVGAGI. V was pared by 4 bases and J by 4 bases, with 4 bases of the junction left unmatched. The CDR3 has 15 residues. CDR3 sequence reads: CASSSQRGGYNEQFF. CDR3 sequence (DNA): TGTGCCAGCAGTTCACAGCGGGGGGGATACAATGAGCAGTTCTTC.